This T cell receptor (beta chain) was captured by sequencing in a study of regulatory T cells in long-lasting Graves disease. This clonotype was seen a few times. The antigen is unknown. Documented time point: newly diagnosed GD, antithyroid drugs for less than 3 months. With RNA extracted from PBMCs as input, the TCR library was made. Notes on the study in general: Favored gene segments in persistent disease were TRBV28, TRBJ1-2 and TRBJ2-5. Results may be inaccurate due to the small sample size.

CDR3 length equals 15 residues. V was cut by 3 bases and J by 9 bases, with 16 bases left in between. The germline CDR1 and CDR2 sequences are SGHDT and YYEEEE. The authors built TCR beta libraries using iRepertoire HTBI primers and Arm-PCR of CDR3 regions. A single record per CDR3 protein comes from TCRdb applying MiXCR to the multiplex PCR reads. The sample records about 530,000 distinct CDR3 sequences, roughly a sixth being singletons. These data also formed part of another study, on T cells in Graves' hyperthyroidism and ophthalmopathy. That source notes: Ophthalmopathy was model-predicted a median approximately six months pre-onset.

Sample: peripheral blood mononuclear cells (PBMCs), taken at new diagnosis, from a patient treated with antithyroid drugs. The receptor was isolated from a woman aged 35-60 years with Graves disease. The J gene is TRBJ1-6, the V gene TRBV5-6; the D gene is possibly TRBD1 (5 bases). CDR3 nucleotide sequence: TGTGCCAGCAGCTGGTGGGGCAGGTTGAGTTCACCCCTCCACTTT. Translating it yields CASSWWGRLSSPLHF. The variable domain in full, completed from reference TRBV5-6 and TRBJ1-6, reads DAGVTQSPTHLIKTRGQQVTLRCSPKSGHDTVSWYQQALGQGPQFIFQYYEEEERQRGNFPDRFSGHQFPNYSSELNVNALLLGDSALYLCASSWWGRLSSPLHFGNGTRLTVT.